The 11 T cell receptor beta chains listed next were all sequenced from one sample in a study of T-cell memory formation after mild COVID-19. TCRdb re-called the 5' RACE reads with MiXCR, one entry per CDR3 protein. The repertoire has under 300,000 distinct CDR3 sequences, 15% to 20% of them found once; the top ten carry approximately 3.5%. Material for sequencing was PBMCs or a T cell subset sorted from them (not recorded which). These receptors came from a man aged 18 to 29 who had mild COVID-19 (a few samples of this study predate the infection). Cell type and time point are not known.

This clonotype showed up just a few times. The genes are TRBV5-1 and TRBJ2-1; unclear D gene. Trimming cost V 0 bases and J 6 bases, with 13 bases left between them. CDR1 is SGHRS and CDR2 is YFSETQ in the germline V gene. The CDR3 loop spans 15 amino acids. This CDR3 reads CASSLAAGQVNEQFF. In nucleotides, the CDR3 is TGCGCCAGCAGCTTGGCGGCAGGCCAGGTCAATGAGCAGTTCTTC.

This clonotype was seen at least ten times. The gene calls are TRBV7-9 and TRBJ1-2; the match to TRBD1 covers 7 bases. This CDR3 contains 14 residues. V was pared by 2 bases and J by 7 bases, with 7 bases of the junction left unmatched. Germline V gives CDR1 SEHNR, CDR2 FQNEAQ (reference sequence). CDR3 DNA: TGTGCCAGCAGCTTACCCGACAGGGAAGGTGGCTACACCTTC. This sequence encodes CASSLPDREGGYTF.

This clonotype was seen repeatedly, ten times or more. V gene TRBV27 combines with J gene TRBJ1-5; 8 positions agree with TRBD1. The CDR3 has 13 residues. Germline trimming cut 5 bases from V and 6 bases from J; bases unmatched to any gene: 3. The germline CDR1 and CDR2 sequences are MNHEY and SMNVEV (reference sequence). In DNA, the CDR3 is TGTGCCAGCAGTGGAACAGGGGGTCAGCCCCAGCATTTT. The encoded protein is CASSGTGGQPQHF.

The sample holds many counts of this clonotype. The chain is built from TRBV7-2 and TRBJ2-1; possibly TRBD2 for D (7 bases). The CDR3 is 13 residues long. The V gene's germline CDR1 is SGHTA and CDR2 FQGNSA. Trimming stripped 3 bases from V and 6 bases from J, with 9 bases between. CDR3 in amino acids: CASSLGGPNEQFF. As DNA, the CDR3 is TGTGCCAGCAGCTTGGGGGGGCCCAATGAGCAGTTCTTC.

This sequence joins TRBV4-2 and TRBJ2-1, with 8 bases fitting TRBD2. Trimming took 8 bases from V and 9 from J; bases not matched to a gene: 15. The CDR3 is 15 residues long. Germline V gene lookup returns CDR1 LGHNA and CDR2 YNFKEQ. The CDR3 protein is CASQDIGGGQLEQFF. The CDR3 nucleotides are TGTGCCAGCCAAGATATCGGGGGGGGGCAACTTGAGCAGTTCTTC.

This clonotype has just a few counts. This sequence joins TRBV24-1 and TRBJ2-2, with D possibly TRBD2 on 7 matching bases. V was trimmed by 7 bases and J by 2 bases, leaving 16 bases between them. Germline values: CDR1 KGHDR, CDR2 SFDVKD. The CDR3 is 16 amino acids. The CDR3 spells CATSPVGGANTGELFF. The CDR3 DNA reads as TGTGCCACCAGCCCGGTTGGGGGGGCAAACACCGGGGAGCTGTTTTTT.

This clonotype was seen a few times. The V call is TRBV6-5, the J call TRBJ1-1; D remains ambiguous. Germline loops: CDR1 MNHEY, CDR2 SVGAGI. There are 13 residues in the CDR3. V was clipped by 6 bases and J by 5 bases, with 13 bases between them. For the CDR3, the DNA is TGTGCCAGCAGGGGGTTGTGGGCGACTGAAGCTTTCTTT. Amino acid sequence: CASRGLWATEAFF.

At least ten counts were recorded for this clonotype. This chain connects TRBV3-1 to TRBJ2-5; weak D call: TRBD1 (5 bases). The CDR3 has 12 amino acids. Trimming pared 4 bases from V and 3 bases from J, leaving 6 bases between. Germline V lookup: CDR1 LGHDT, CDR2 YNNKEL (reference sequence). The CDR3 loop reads CASSPREETQYF. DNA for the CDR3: TGTGCCAGCAGCCCCAGGGAAGAGACCCAGTACTTC.

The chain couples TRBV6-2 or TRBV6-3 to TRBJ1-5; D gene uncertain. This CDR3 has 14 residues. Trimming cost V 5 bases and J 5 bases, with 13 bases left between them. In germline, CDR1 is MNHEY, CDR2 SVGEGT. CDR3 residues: CASSPVFGDQPQHF. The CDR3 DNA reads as TGTGCCAGCAGTCCAGTGTTTGGTGATCAGCCCCAGCATTTT.

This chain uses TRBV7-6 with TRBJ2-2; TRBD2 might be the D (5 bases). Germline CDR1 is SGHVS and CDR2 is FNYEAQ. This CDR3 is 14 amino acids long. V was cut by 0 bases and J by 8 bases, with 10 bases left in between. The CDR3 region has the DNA TGTGCCAGCAGCTTAGCGCAGGAGGCGGGGGAGCTGTTTTTT. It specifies CASSLAQEAGELFF.

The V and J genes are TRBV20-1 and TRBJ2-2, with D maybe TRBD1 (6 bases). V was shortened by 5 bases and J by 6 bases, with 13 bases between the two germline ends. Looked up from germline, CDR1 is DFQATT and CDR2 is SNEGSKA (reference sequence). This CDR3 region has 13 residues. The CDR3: CSAGERGSGELFF. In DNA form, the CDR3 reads TGCAGTGCTGGGGAGAGGGGGTCCGGGGAGCTGTTTTTT.